Listed here is a single T cell receptor (beta chain). This clone's antigen is unknown. Mismatch with germline at one junction end may stem from a read error. These data are taken from a study of cytomegalovirus exposure and HLA in healthy donors listed by TCRdb under 2017. In terms of the full investigation: An earlier analysis of approximately 640 of the donors reported about 290 Gb of sequence data and roughly 100 million unique TCR beta sequences from around 200 million T cells. Roughly 310 gigabases of sequencing data and approximately 85 million unique TCR sequences were included in an early release covering several hundred HLA-typed donors. Of the approximately 400 genotyped donors, approximately 80% were placed in the genetic ancestry cluster associated with self-reported Caucasian donors. The study aimed to test whether signatures of past pathogen exposure could be identified by cataloging public T cell receptors. The study profiled the T cell repertoires of 550 to 700 subjects by immunosequencing and related them to cytomegalovirus serostatus. In addition to the first cohort of approximately 670 subjects, a separate validation cohort of 130 or so different subjects was used. The study combined high-throughput TCR immunosequencing, statistical association of individual TCRs with disease status, and machine learning to predict cytomegalovirus infection status. A later analysis re-examined previously published TCR beta repertoires from 600 to 700 donors and added high-resolution HLA genotyping to investigate patterns of TCR occurrence. The later analysis used no new phenotypic data to find candidate immune exposures, relying instead on TCR beta sequences and their occurrence across donors. To decide whether each TCR beta V gene segment behaved as functional or pseudogenic, an earlier analysis of nearly 600 of the donors relied on high-throughput TCR beta sequencing. Donor age, sex, ethnicity and CMV serostatus were collected together with the repertoire data. In a later genetic analysis, genome-wide SNP genotypes for about 65% of the roughly 670 donors were used, and that subset was treated as a discovery cohort. All discovery cohort repertoires had been generated using a single sequencing platform. Both class I and class II loci were covered by HLA typing, at four-digit resolution. Typing coverage varied by locus: roughly 629-640 donors for A, B, C, DRB1 and DQB1; 500 to 550 for DQA1; more than 600 for DPA1; 450 to 480 for DPB1. A handful of DR-DQ haplotypes were handled as single units for association and clustering because linkage in the cohort was strong. Among a few hundred genotyped donors of the cohort, an average of around 240,000 unique TCR beta nucleotide sequences were sequenced per donor, around 20% of them non-productive.

The method behind the library was the immunoSEQ multiplex PCR assay. For the multiplex PCR, a mixture combining 60 forward primers for TCR Vbeta segments and 13 reverse primers for TCR Jbeta segments was used. Amplification of the CDR3 region of rearranged TCR beta genes was performed with a multiplex PCR assay on genomic DNA. The Illumina HiSeq System was used to sequence the amplified TCR beta libraries as 87-base-pair reads. The published analysis was carried out like this. Across the 670 or so repertoires, a later analysis counted around 80 million unique TCR beta chains, 9 million to 14 million of which were shared by at least two donors. A nearest-neighbor algorithm error-corrected the raw reads and collapsed the reads into unique sequences, merging closely related sequences to remove PCR and sequencing errors. To assign V, D and J gene segments, CDR3 sequences were aligned to IMGT reference sequences. For a sequence to be retained, a match of at least six nucleotides was required to both a V gene segment and a J gene segment. Rearrangements were called productive when the CDR3 lacked stop codons and stayed in frame with V and J; all others were non-productive. CDR3 was defined by IMGT convention, running from the second conserved V-encoded cysteine to the conserved J-encoded phenylalanine. The earlier analysis of some 600 of the donors excluded sequences that lacked an unambiguous match to a single V gene segment. In an earlier analysis of 587 of the donors, a V segment was called functional when productive rearrangements were above 56.7%, and segregating when the standard deviation between donors exceeded 5%. A statistical classification framework was built to diagnose cytomegalovirus status from the catalog of TCR beta chain sequences. A later analysis assigned V and J genes by comparing TCR nucleotide sequences with IMGT/GENE-DB human TR gene sequences. In a later analysis, CDR3 sequences and most-parsimonious VDJ recombination scenarios were assigned using the TCRdist pipeline. In a later analysis, each TCR beta chain was defined by its CDR3 amino acid sequence together with its V-gene family, and reads without a unique V-gene family were excluded. In a later analysis, 500 to 650 highly shared, low-generation-probability nucleotide sequences were removed to address suspected cross-contamination and a sequencing artifact. In a later analysis, a clonal expansion index for each public chain was calculated from normalized within-repertoire ranks of inferred template counts. Generation probabilities in a later analysis came from a VDJ recombination model fitted to out-of-frame rearrangements, and those results were checked against IGoR. In a later analysis, TCR-TCR, TCR-HLA and TCR-CMV co-occurrence was scored with hypergeometric tests, and a repertoire-size bias correction was applied to TCR pairs. In a later analysis, false discovery rates were estimated by permuting HLA or CMV assignments 20 times. A later analysis grouped co-occurring TCRs with DBSCAN, adding TCRdist sequence similarity when clustering within HLA-allele-positive subsets. For co-occurrence clustering, repertoires with fewer than 30,000 or more than 120,000 public chains were excluded, along with 5 or 6 repertoires with anomalous nucleotide sharing. In its TCRdb copy, this immuneACCESS table keeps in-frame sequences only and misses some clones. Where compared with another copy, unresolved V genes explain less than half of these, and the others have no known cause. V, J and clone size derive from that table, while D and trimming were established from the DNA sequence. The sample contains approximately 180,000 clones, around 80% of them found a single time. Around 7% of the sample goes to the ten largest clones.

Broad study findings and their caveats: Most CMV-associated TCR beta chains appeared to be HLA-restricted in a later analysis, and the HLA associations seemed to be driven largely by CMV exposure. Fewer than 20 rarely observed V segments, including chromosome 9 orphons, were excluded from the earlier analysis of a few hundred of the donors because counts were too low. A later analysis reported that several top co-occurrence clusters appeared linked to parvovirus B19, influenza, CMV and Epstein-Barr virus. Roughly uniform sequencing depth across donors was assumed in presence/absence analyses, although this assumption may not hold. In a later analysis, HLA-associated TCR beta chains were found to be more clonally expanded and to have lower generation probabilities than equally common non-associated chains. The 87-base-pair reads could not distinguish some IMGT-functional V segments, including TRBV6-2 and TRBV6-3, so those segments were excluded. In a later analysis, TCR association rates were found to vary across HLA loci, with the most associated TCRs seen for DRB1 alleles and the fewest for HLA-C alleles. In both the original and validation cohorts, the classifier was reported to diagnose cytomegalovirus status with high specificity and sensitivity. While some public TCRs were present in many individuals, most TCR sequences turned up only very rarely across donors. A later genetic analysis associated a missense DCLRE1C variant with V-gene and J-gene trimming of TCR beta chains, and an independent cohort replicated the association. The cohort was sequenced for TCR beta chains only, and without alpha or paired-chain data the features that could be detected were limited. A later analysis associated approximately 17,000 TCR beta sequences with specific HLA alleles at a false discovery rate of 0.05. In an earlier analysis of some 640 of the donors, most TCR beta V segments were observed in productive rearrangements about 90% or about 30% of the time, broadly matching IMGT annotations. When HLA alleles, especially DR and DQ, strongly co-occurred, TCR associations were difficult to assign to individual alleles. A later genetic analysis reported fewer N-insertions in productive TCRs among donors in an Asian-associated ancestry cluster than the roughly 700-donor mean. A further reported finding was that TCR beta sequences accurately predicted the HLA-A and HLA-B alleles for most subjects in the first cohort. Because HLA typing was unavailable for some donors at each locus, only the typed subset was used in association tests. Correlated functional status among segregating V segments might be attributable to linkage disequilibrium, but an unknown experimental factor could not be ruled out. In vitro tests confirmed that three of the cytomegalovirus-associated TCR beta chains recognize cytomegalovirus antigens. The study gave a list of around 170 TCR beta chains associated with cytomegalovirus. The authors suggested that the approach could potentially be generalized to other disease states and immunological phenotypes. A cluster of highly shared sequence variants was judged likely to be a technical artifact of the sequencing pipeline. CMV serostatus was the only immune exposure information available for the cohort.

The cohort comprised hundreds of healthy bone marrow donors. Cohort members were all nominally healthy when sampled, although unrecorded immune exposures were likely present. The donor tested CMV seropositive, placing the donor among the roughly 300 seropositive members of the cohort. A peripheral blood sample was provided by each donor, and peripheral blood mononuclear cells were used for TCR beta sequencing. The Qiagen DNeasy Blood Extraction Kit was used to extract genomic DNA from the blood cell samples. Looking up the germline V gene (reference sequence) yields CDR1 GTSNPN and CDR2 SVGIG. Including cysteine and phenylalanine, the CDR3 has 14 amino acids. Here the CDR3 DNA is all that survives: 42 bases in frame from base 1.

Sequencing used PBMCs. This TCR derives from a man aged 25 to 40 in good health and CMV-seropositive. The V and J genes are TRBV30 and TRBJ1-6, and perhaps TRBD1 as D gene, on 6 matching bases. The CDR3 protein sequence reads: CAWKTGTHNSPLHF. In nucleotide form, the sequence is TGTGCCTGGAAGACCGGGACACATAACTCACCCCTCCACTTT.